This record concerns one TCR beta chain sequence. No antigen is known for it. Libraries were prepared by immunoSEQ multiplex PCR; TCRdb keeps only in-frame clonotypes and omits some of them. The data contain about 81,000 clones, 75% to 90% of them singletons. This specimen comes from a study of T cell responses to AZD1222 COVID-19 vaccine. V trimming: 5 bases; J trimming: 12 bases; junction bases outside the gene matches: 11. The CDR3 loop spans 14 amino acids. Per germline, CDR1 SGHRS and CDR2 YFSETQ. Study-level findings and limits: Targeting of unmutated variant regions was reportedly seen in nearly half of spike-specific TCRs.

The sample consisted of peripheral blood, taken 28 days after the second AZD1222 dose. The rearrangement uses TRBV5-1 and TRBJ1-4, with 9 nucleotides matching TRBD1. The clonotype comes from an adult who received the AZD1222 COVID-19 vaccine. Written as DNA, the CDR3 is TGCGCCAGCAGGACCGACGGGACAGGGAGGCAACTGTTTTTT. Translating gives CASRTDGTGRQLFF.